This passage covers 3 T cell receptor beta chains from one sample sequenced in a study of cytomegalovirus exposure and HLA in healthy donors. The protocol was immunoSEQ multiplex PCR, while the TCRdb copy is restricted to in-frame clones and leaves out a portion. The sample holds roughly 250,000 clones, 87% seen once. Specimen: PBMCs. The source of these receptors is a man aged 18 to 29 in good health and CMV-seronegative.

The CDR3 DNA is TGTGCCAGCAGCTACAGGGGTTCAGATACGCAGTATTTT. It yields the protein CASSYRGSDTQYF. The chain employs TRBV5-6 and TRBJ2-3; TRBD1 agrees at 7 bases. V lost 3 bases, J lost 4 bases, and 2 bases stayed unmatched. The CDR3 extends over 13 amino acids. CDR1 SGHDT and CDR2 YYEEEE come from the germline V gene. Complete variable domain (other parts from reference TRBV5-6 and TRBJ2-3): DAGVTQSPTHLIKTRGQQVTLRCSPKSGHDTVSWYQQALGQGPQFIFQYYEEEERQRGNFPDRFSGHQFPNYSSELNVNALLLGDSALYLCASSYRGSDTQYFGPGTRLTVL.

CDR3 DNA sequence: TGTGCCAGCAGCTCCCCGGGACAGGGCTATGGCTACACCTTC. Its translation is CASSSPGQGYGYTF. The V gene is TRBV7-2, the J gene TRBJ1-2, with 9 nucleotides matching TRBD1. The ends lost 4 bases at V and 4 bases at J; junction bases unmatched: 4. The CDR3 loop spans 14 amino acids. The germline V gene has CDR1 SGHTA and CDR2 FQGNSA.

The gene calls are TRBV28 and TRBJ1-1; D may be TRBD1 (6 bases). CDR3 length: 14 residues. Germline V gives CDR1 MDHEN, CDR2 SYDVKM. Deletions cut 7 bases from V and 0 bases from J, with 12 bases between. The CDR3 DNA sequence: TGTGCCAGCATGTGGGGGCCAATGAACACTGAAGCTTTCTTT. Amino acids: CASMWGPMNTEAFF.